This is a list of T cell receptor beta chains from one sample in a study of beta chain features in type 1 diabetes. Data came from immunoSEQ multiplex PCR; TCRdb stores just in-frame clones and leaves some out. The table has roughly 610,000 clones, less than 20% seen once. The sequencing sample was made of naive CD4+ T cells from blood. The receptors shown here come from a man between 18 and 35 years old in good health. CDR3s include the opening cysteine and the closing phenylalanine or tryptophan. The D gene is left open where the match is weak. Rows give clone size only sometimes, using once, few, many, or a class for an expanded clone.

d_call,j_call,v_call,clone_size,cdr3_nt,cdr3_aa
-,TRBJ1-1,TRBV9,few,TGTGCCAGCAGCGTAGATTCAGGGAGGAACACTGAAGCTTTCTTT,CASSVDSGRNTEAFF
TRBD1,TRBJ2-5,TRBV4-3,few,TGCGCCAGCAGCCAAGTAGGGACAGGTCAAGAGACCCAGTACTTC,CASSQVGTGQETQYF
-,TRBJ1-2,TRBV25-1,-,TGTGCCAGCAGTGAAATTGGGATTGGGGTATATGGCTACACCTTC,CASSEIGIGVYGYTF
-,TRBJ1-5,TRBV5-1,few,TGCGCCAGCAGCTTGGGGGGTAGGGATCAGCCCCAGCATTTT,CASSLGGRDQPQHF
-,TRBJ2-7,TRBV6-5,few,TGTGCCAGCAGTCCTACGCCCCGACAGCCCAAGTACTTC,CASSPTPRQPKYF
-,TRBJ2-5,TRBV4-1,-,TGCGCCAGCAGCCAAGAGGGGGGCAGTGACCAGTACTTC,CASSQEGGSDQYF
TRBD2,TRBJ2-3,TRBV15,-,TGTGCCACCAGCAGAGTGTTGAAGCGGGGGGGGACAGATACGCAGTATTTT,CATSRVLKRGGTDTQYF
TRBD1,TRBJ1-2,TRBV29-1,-,TGCAGCGCACAGGGGGATCCCTATGGCTACACCTTC,CSAQGDPYGYTF
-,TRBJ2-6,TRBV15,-,TGTGCCACCAGCAGAGATCCAATGGCCTTCTCTGGGGCCAACGTCCTGACTTTC,CATSRDPMAFSGANVLTF
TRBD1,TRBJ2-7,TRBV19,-,TGTGCCAGCCCCTGGGCGTGGGGACAGGGGACCCTCGAGCAGTACTTC,CASPWAWGQGTLEQYF
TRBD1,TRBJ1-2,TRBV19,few,TGTGCCAGTACCGTCGAGACAGGGACTAACTATGGCTACACCTTC,CASTVETGTNYGYTF
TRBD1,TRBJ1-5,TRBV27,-,TGTGCCAGCAGTTTAGTGCAGGGGGCGCGGAGCAATCAGCCCCAGCATTTT,CASSLVQGARSNQPQHF
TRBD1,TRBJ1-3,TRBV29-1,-,TGCAGCGTTGGGACAGGGACTGGAAACACCATATATTTT,CSVGTGTGNTIYF
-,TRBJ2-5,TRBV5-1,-,TGCGCCAGCAGCGGGGGAGAAGAGACCCAGTACTTC,CASSGGEETQYF
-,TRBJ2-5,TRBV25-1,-,TGTGCCAGCAGTAGGGAGGCCTCGCTAGAGTTACAAGAGACCCAGTACTTC,CASSREASLELQETQYF
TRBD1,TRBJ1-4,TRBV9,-,TGTGCCAGCCGATATGGACAGGGAAAGAAGATCGCAACTAATGAAAAACTGTTTTTT,CASRYGQGKKIATNEKLFF
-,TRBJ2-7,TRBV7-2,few,TGTGCCAGCAGCTTCGGAGCAGCCTCCTACGAGCAGTACTTC,CASSFGAASYEQYF
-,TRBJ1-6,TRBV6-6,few,TGTGCCAGCGTGCCTTCGATGGTACCCTATAATTCACCCCTCCACTTT,CASVPSMVPYNSPLHF
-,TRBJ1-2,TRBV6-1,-,TGTGCCAGCAGTGTAACGTCTTCGTTGGGCTACACCTTC,CASSVTSSLGYTF
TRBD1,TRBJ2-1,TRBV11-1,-,TGTGCCAGCAGCCCCCGACAGGGTACCTACAATGAGCAGTTCTTC,CASSPRQGTYNEQFF
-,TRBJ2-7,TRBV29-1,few,TGCAGCGGGGGGACAAGGCTTCTGCACGAGCAGTACTTC,CSGGTRLLHEQYF
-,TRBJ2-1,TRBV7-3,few,TGTGCCAGCAGCTTACCAGGAGACAATGAGCAGTTCTTC,CASSLPGDNEQFF
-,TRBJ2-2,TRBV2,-,TGTGCCAGCAGAAGACCAGGGGTGAACACCGGGGAGCTGTTTTTT,CASRRPGVNTGELFF
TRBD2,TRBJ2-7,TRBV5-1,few,TGCGCCAGCAGCTGGACTAGCGGGGACCACGAGCAGTACTTC,CASSWTSGDHEQYF
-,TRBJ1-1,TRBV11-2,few,TGTGCCAGCAGCTTAGATTTGGGGGGCGGTGAAGCTTTCTTT,CASSLDLGGGEAFF
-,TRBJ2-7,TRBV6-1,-,TGTGCCAGCAGCGCCTCCATCTACGAGCAGTACTTC,CASSASIYEQYF
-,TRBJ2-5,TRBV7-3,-,TGTGCCAGCAGCTCCAATGAGGGTGTGGAGACCCAGTACTTC,CASSSNEGVETQYF